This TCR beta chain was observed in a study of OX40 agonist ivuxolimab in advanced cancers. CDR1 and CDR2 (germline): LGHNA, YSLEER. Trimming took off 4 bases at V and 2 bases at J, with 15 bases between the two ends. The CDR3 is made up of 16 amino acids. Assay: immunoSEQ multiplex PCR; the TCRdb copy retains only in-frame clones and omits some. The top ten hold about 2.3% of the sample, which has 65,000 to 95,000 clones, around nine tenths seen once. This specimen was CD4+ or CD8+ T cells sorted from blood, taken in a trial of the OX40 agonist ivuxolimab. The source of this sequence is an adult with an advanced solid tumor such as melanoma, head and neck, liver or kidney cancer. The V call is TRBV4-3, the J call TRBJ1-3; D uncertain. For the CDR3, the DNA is TGCGCCAGCAGCCTGATGATCCACAGTACTGGAAACACCATATATTTT. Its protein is CASSLMIHSTGNTIYF.